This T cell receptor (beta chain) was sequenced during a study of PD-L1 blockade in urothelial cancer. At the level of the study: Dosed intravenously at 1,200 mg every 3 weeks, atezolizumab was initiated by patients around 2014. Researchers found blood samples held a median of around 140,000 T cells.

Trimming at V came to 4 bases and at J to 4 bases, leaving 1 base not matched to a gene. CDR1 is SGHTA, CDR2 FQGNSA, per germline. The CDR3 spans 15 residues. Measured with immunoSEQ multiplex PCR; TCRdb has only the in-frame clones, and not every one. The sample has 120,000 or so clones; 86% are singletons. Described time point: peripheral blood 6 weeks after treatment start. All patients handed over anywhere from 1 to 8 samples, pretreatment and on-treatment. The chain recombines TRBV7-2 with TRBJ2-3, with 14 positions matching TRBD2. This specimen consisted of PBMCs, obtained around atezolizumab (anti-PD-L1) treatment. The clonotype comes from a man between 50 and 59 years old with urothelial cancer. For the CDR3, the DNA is TGTGCCAGCAGCTCGGGACTAGCGGGAGCAGATACGCAGTATTTT. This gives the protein CASSSGLAGADTQYF.